This TCR beta chain was identified in a study of shared T cell receptors in the human thymus. Using immunoSEQ multiplex PCR, the repertoire was profiled, and TCRdb retains in-frame clones only, with some absent. The sample holds around 340,000 clones; around 95% are singletons and the top ten take approximately 0.02%. V was pared by 4 bases and J by 7 bases, with 20 bases between. Germline CDR1 is LNHDA and CDR2 is SQIVND (reference sequence). This CDR3 comprises 15 residues. The TCR was taken from a human donor. Sequencing was done on a sample of thymocytes. The chain couples TRBV19 to TRBJ2-7; the D call may be TRBD1 or TRBD2 (8 bases each). In DNA, the CDR3 is TGTGCCAGTAGTACCGGACAGGGTGTAGCGGGGGAGCAGTACTTC. Protein: CASSTGQGVAGEQYF.